A single sample gave rise to the 18 T cell receptor beta chains below, sequenced in a study of cytomegalovirus exposure and HLA in healthy donors. The PCR was carried out with 60 Vbeta primers and 13 Jbeta primers. Assay: immunoSEQ multiplex PCR; the TCRdb copy retains only in-frame clones and omits some. The profile covers over 90,000 clones, with approximately 71% appearing a single time and roughly 9.6% taken by the ten largest. The sequenced material came from PBMCs. These TCRs come from a male donor in good health and CMV-seropositive.

CDR3 nucleotide sequence: TGTGCCAGTAGCAAGATCAGACTAGCGGGGACAGATACGCAGTATTTT. It specifies CASSKIRLAGTDTQYF. The chain employs TRBV19 and TRBJ2-3, with TRBD2 matching over 11 bases. This CDR3 spans 16 amino acids. The germline gives CDR1 LNHDA, CDR2 SQIVND (reference sequence). With V trimmed by 6 bases and J by 3 bases, 8 bases remained unmatched.

This clone has more than one count but fewer than ten. The chain links TRBV4-1 to TRBJ2-3; no definite D call. Trimming left V 0 bases short and J 3 bases short, with 7 bases between. The CDR3 has 14 amino acids. Germline CDR1 is MGHRA and CDR2 is YSYEKL. CDR3 DNA sequence: TGCGCCAGCAGCCAAGATCACGGTACAGATACGCAGTATTTT. As protein: CASSQDHGTDTQYF.

The chain links TRBV18 to TRBJ2-2, with D unresolved. V lost 2 bases and J 0 bases, leaving 4 bases between the germline ends. The CDR3 is 14 residues long. Germline values: CDR1 KGHSH, CDR2 LQKENI. The CDR3 coding sequence is TGTGCCAGCTCACCATTAGCGAACACCGGGGAGCTGTTTTTT. It encodes CASSPLANTGELFF.

The CDR3 sequence: CASSQGAGGSSNQPQHF. CDR3 nucleotides: TGCGCCAGCAGCCAAGGTGCCGGAGGCTCGAGCAATCAGCCCCAGCATTTT. V is TRBV4-1 and J is TRBJ1-5; D gene ambiguous. Trimming cost V 1 base and J 1 base, with 14 bases left between them. This CDR3 region has 17 residues. Germline V gene sequence: CDR1 MGHRA, CDR2 YSYEKL.

This chain uses TRBV28 with TRBJ2-7; the match to TRBD1 covers 12 bases. This CDR3 spans 15 amino acids. J gave up 6 bases and V 7 bases, and 10 bases lay outside the gene matches. Germline CDR1 and CDR2: MDHEN and SYDVKM. The DNA of the CDR3 is TGTGCCAGCAACAGACCCCGGGACAGGGGGCCCGAGCAGTACTTC. It yields the protein CASNRPRDRGPEQYF.

This chain uses TRBV20-1 with TRBJ2-7, with TRBD2 as a possible D gene (5 bases). CDR3 length equals 11 residues. Trimming removed 7 bases at V and 4 bases at J, with 11 bases between. Germline V gene data show CDR1 as DFQATT and CDR2 as SNEGSKA (reference sequence). CDR3 coding DNA: TGCAGTGTCCAGCGGAGTTACGAGCAGTACTTC. Protein: CSVQRSYEQYF.

V gene TRBV30 combines with J gene TRBJ2-5, with 12 bases fitting TRBD2. Germline V gene lookup returns CDR1 GTSNPN and CDR2 SVGIG (reference sequence). V lost 4 bases and J lost 5; bases outside the gene matches: 5. The CDR3 runs to 14 residues. CDR3 nucleotide sequence: TGTGCCTGGAACCCCACTAGCGGGAGGGAGACCCAGTACTTC. Protein product: CAWNPTSGRETQYF.

The chain links TRBV4-1 to TRBJ2-3; D perhaps matches TRBD1 (6 bases). Looked up from germline, CDR1 is MGHRA and CDR2 is YSYEKL. The germline V and J ends were trimmed by 2 bases and 2 bases, with 8 bases remaining between them. This CDR3 comprises 14 residues. In DNA form, the CDR3 reads TGCGCCAGCAGCCAAACAGGGCCCACAGATACGCAGTATTTT. This encodes CASSQTGPTDTQYF.

The chain carries TRBV25-1 and TRBJ2-2; D not resolved. This CDR3 region has 15 residues. V dropped 6 bases and J dropped 3 bases, with 14 bases sitting between them. Germline CDR1 reads MGHDK; CDR2 reads SYGVNS. The CDR3 nucleotides are TGTGCCAGCAGCAAAGGAGAAGAATACACCGGGGAGCTGTTTTTT. Protein: CASSKGEEYTGELFF.

J is TRBJ2-7 and V is TRBV5-1; 14 bases align to TRBD2. Germline V gives CDR1 SGHRS, CDR2 YFSETQ. The trim removed 4 bases at V and 6 bases at J, leaving 9 bases unmatched. This CDR3 is built from 16 residues. The CDR3 nucleotides are TGCGCCAGCAGCCAATTAGGGACTAGCGGGAGTGGCGAGCAGTACTTC. The encoded protein is CASSQLGTSGSGEQYF.

The chain uses TRBV12-5 and TRBJ2-1; D is possibly TRBD2 (6 bases). Between the trimmed V and J ends, which lost 7 bases and 5 bases, there was a span of 12 bases. The CDR3 has 13 amino acids. Germline V CDR1 and CDR2: LGHNT, FRNRAP. The DNA of the CDR3 is TGTGCTAGTGCGTCGGGAGTGGACAATGAGCAGTTCTTC. Translated: CASASGVDNEQFF.

The chain links TRBV7-2 to TRBJ2-5, with TRBD1 identical over 7 bases. CDR1 and CDR2 from the germline V gene are SGHTA and FQGNSA. V was clipped by 1 base and J by 5 bases; unmatched bases: 7. The CDR3 is 15 residues long. The CDR3 protein is CASSLVKGTVETQYF. The CDR3 nucleotides are TGTGCCAGCAGCTTAGTAAAGGGGACAGTGGAGACCCAGTACTTC.

V and J are TRBV27 and TRBJ2-7; D might be TRBD1 (6 bases). The V gene lost 5 bases and the J gene lost 0 bases, with 17 bases spanning the gap. Germline CDR1 and CDR2: MNHEY and SMNVEV (reference sequence). The CDR3 runs to 16 residues. The CDR3 DNA sequence: TGTGCCAGCAGTCCATCGACAGGTCGATCCTCCTACGAGCAGTACTTC. This encodes CASSPSTGRSSYEQYF.

The CDR3 spells CSVEVGTGGPDTQYF. In nucleotides, the CDR3 is TGCAGCGTTGAAGTGGGGACAGGGGGCCCAGATACGCAGTATTTT. The chain links TRBV29-1 to TRBJ2-3, with 12 bases aligning to TRBD1. Germline values: CDR1 SQVTM, CDR2 ANQGSEA. Trimming took 1 base from V and 4 from J; bases not matched to a gene: 3. The CDR3 totals 15 residues.

The rearrangement uses TRBV28 and TRBJ1-3, with D unclear. Germline CDR1 and CDR2: MDHEN and SYDVKM. This CDR3 is 16 amino acids long. V gave up 5 bases and J gave up 0 bases, with 14 bases separating them. CDR3 DNA: TGTGCCAGCAGTCCCTTAGGCAGGTTCTCTGGAAACACCATATATTTT. As protein: CASSPLGRFSGNTIYF.

V gene TRBV9 combines with J gene TRBJ1-2, with a weak D call TRBD1 (5 bases). CDR3 length: 14 residues. Germline V gives CDR1 SGDLS, CDR2 YYNGEE. Trimming stripped 3 bases from V and 5 bases from J, with 14 bases between. The CDR3 sequence: CASSAHGGRYGYTF. The CDR3 region has the DNA TGTGCCAGCAGCGCCCACGGGGGGAGGTATGGCTACACCTTC.

The genes are TRBV6-1 and TRBJ2-3; weak D call: TRBD2 (5 bases). Germline V lookup: CDR1 MNHNS, CDR2 SASEGT. This CDR3 has 14 residues. Trimming removed 8 bases from V and 1 base from J, with 13 bases in between. The CDR3 region is CASGLRVGTDTQYF. The CDR3 DNA reads as TGTGCCAGCGGACTTCGAGTTGGCACAGATACGCAGTATTTT.

This clone was observed a handful of times. The V and J genes are TRBV19 and TRBJ2-2; 8 bases are shared with TRBD1. Germline loops: CDR1 LNHDA, CDR2 SQIVND (reference sequence). After removal of 5 bases from V and 0 bases from J, the junction contained 5 bases not matched to a gene. There are 16 residues in the CDR3. CDR3 in amino acids: CASSPSGQANTGELFF. The DNA for the CDR3 is TGTGCCAGTAGTCCCTCGGGACAGGCGAACACCGGGGAGCTGTTTTTT.